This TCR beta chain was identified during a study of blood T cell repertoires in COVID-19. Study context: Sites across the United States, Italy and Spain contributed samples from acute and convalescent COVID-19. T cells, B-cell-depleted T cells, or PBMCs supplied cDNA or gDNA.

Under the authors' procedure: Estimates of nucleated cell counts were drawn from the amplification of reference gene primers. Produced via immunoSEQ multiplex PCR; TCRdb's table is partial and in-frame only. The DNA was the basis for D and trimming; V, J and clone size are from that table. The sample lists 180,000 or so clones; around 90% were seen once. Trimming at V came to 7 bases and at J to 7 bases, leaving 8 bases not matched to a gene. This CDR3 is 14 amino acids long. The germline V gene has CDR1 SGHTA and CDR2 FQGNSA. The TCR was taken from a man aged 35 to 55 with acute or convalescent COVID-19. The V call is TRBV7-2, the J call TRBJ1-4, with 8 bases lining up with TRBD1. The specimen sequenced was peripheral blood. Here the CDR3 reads CASTGDRNIEKLFF. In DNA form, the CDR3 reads TGTGCCAGCACCGGGGACAGGAATATTGAAAAACTGTTTTTT.